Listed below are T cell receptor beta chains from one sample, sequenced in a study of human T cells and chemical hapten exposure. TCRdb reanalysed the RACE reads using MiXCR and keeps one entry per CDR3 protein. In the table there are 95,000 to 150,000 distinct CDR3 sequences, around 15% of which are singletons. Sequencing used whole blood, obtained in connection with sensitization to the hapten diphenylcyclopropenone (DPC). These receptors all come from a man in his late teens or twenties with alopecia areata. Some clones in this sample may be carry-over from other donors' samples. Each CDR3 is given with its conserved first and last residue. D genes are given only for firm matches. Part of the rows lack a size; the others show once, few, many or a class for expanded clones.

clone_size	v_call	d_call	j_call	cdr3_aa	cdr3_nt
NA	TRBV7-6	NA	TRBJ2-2	CASSRWVTGELFF	TGTGCCAGCAGCCGGTGGGTCACCGGGGAGCTGTTTTTT
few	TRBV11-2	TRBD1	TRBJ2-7	CASSSAGTGAYEQYF	TGTGCCAGCAGCTCCGCCGGGACAGGGGCCTACGAGCAGTACTTC
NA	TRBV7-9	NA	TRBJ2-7	CASSLEASETYEQYF	TGTGCCAGCAGCTTAGAGGCTAGCGAGACCTACGAGCAGTACTTC
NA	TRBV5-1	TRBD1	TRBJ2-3	CASSLVRTGEADTQYF	TGCGCCAGCAGCTTGGTGCGGACAGGGGAAGCAGATACGCAGTATTTT
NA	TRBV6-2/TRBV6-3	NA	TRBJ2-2	CASKWGAGELFF	TGTGCCAGCAAGTGGGGCGCCGGGGAGCTGTTTTTT
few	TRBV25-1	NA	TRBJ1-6	CASSALGRVYNSPLHF	TGTGCCAGCAGTGCTTTGGGCCGAGTCTATAATTCACCCCTCCACTTT
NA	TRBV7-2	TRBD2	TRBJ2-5	CASSLGRGGLETQYF	TGTGCCAGCAGCTTGGGACGGGGGGGCTTGGAGACCCAGTACTTC
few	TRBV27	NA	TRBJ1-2	CASRDVREDGYTF	TGTGCCAGCAGGGACGTCCGCGAAGATGGCTACACCTTC
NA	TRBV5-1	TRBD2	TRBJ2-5	CASSLVSGAETQYF	TGCGCCAGCAGCTTAGTTAGCGGGGCCGAGACCCAGTACTTC
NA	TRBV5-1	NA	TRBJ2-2	CASSLSTGRNTGELFF	TGCGCCAGCAGCTTGAGCACGGGTCGGAACACCGGGGAGCTGTTTTTT
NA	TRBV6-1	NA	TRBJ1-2	CASSESGGPYGYTF	TGTGCCAGCAGTGAATCGGGGGGACCCTATGGCTACACCTTC
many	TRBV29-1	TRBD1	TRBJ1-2	CSVESGGHGYTF	TGCAGCGTTGAATCAGGGGGCCATGGCTACACCTTC
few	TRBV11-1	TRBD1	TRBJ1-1	CASSWTWRDRGEAFF	TGTGCCAGCAGCTGGACCTGGCGGGACAGGGGTGAAGCTTTCTTT
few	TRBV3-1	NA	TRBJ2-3	CASSQAPRDNIHDTQYF	TGTGCCAGCAGCCAAGCCCCGCGGGACAATATCCACGATACGCAGTATTTT
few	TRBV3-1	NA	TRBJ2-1	CASSQDKGGPSYNEQFF	TGTGCCAGCAGCCAAGATAAGGGGGGGCCCTCCTACAATGAGCAGTTCTTC
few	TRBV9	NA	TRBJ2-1	CASSPSENEQFF	TGTGCCAGCAGCCCATCCGAGAATGAGCAGTTCTTC
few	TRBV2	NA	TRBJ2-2	CASTPRSSTGELFF	TGTGCCAGCACCCCTCGATCCAGCACCGGGGAGCTGTTTTTT
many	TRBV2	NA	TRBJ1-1	CASSTRHRRMNTEAFF	TGTGCCAGCAGTACGAGACACAGGCGGATGAACACTGAAGCTTTCTTT
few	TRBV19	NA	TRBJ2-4	CASSIGYATLAKNIQYF	TGTGCCAGTAGTATTGGTTACGCAACTCTAGCCAAAAACATTCAGTACTTC
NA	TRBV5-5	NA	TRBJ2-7	CASSPGLGLLSYEQYF	TGTGCCAGCAGCCCCGGGTTGGGACTCCTTTCCTACGAGCAGTACTTC
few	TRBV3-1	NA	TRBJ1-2	CASSRLSTRGYGYTF	TGTGCCAGCAGCCGCCTCTCAACCCGGGGCTATGGCTACACCTTC
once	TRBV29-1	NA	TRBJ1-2	CSNGEGTF	TGCAGCAACGGCGAGGGGACCTTC
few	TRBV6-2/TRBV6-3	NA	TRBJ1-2	CASSLAAPDGYTF	TGTGCCAGCAGCCTCGCAGCTCCAGATGGCTACACCTTC
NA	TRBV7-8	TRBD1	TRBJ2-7	CASRRQGDAYEQYF	TGTGCCAGCAGGAGACAGGGGGATGCCTACGAGCAGTACTTC
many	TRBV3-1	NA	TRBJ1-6	CASSQEGNYNSPLHF	TGTGCCAGCAGCCAAGAGGGGAACTATAATTCACCCCTCCACTTT
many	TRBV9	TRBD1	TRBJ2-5	CASSPWTGTSWETQYF	TGTGCCAGCAGCCCCTGGACAGGGACTTCGTGGGAGACCCAGTACTTC
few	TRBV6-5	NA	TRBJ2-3	CAVKGASVVGTQYF	TGTGCCGTCAAAGGGGCCTCAGTTGTAGGTACGCAGTATTTT
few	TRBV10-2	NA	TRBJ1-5	CASSEIPPLGGRSQPQHF	TGCGCCAGCAGTGAGATCCCGCCTTTGGGGGGAAGAAGTCAGCCCCAGCATTTT